Presented here are 23 T cell receptor beta chains from one specimen sequenced in a study of shared T cell receptors in the human thymus. The protocol was immunoSEQ multiplex PCR, while the TCRdb copy is restricted to in-frame clones and leaves out a portion. The sample holds roughly 700,000 clones, around nine tenths seen once. The sample was also reused in another study, on human thymus T cells.

The sample taken for sequencing was thymocytes. Receptor source: a boy under three years old with a congenital heart defect.

J is TRBJ1-5 and V is TRBV15; D is unclear. The CDR3 is 18 amino acids. The germline CDR1 and CDR2 sequences are LNHNV and YYDKDF (reference sequence). Trimming stripped 1 base from V and 0 bases from J, with 16 bases between. The CDR3 nucleotides are TGTGCCACCAGCAGAGCAGGAAAAAATTTGGATAGCAATCAGCCCCAGCATTTT. This gives the protein CATSRAGKNLDSNQPQHF.

The sample holds a few counts of this clone. The CDR3 nucleotides read TGTGCCAGCAGGGCCTCAGGCTCTGGAAACACCATATATTTT. Its protein product is CASRASGSGNTIYF. This chain uses TRBV2 with TRBJ1-3; D is unresolved. Trimming removed 6 bases at V and 0 bases at J, with 9 bases between. In germline, CDR1 is SNHLY, CDR2 FYNNEI. The CDR3 extends over 14 amino acids.

This chain connects TRBV14 to TRBJ2-2; a possible D gene is TRBD1 (5 bases). Germline assignment: CDR1 SGHDN and CDR2 FVKESK. The CDR3 covers 16 residues. The germline V and J ends were trimmed by 1 base and 6 bases, with 15 bases remaining between them. The CDR3 DNA sequence: TGTGCCAGCAGCCAAGGGGAAGGGGTGTTGGCCGGGGAGCTGTTTTTT. This translates into CASSQGEGVLAGELFF.

This chain links TRBV7-8 with TRBJ2-7; TRBD2 is a possible D gene (6 bases). V was trimmed by 3 bases and J by 3 bases, leaving 9 bases between them. This CDR3 has 13 residues. Germline values: CDR1 SGHVS, CDR2 FQNEAQ. Here the CDR3 reads CASSFTGDYEQYF. CDR3 bases: TGTGCCAGCAGCTTCACGGGGGACTACGAGCAGTACTTC.

This chain links TRBV4-3 with TRBJ2-1; possible D gene TRBD2, 6 bases. From germline, CDR1 is LGHNA and CDR2 YSLEER. V was shortened by 4 bases and J by 0 bases, with 22 bases between the two germline ends. The CDR3 is made up of 19 amino acids. The CDR3 DNA is TGCGCCAGCAGCCGAAAGGCGGAGCTAGCGCTAAGCTCCTACAATGAGCAGTTCTTC. This gives the protein CASSRKAELALSSYNEQFF.

The chain employs TRBV6-5 and TRBJ2-1, with D perhaps TRBD2 (6 bases). This CDR3 region has 16 residues. V was pared by 0 bases and J by 2 bases, with 11 bases between. Per the germline V gene, CDR1 is MNHEY and CDR2 is SVGAGI. Written as DNA, the CDR3 is TGTGCCAGCAGTTACTCGCGGGGAAACACCTACAATGAGCAGTTCTTC. Translating gives CASSYSRGNTYNEQFF.

CDR3 nucleotide sequence: TGTGCCAGCAGTTGGAGGGAGAGCTCCTACGAGCAGTACTTC. Residues: CASSWRESSYEQYF. The rearrangement uses TRBV27 and TRBJ2-7; TRBD2 is a possible D gene (6 bases). Per the germline V gene, CDR1 is MNHEY and CDR2 is SMNVEV (reference sequence). The V end was cut by 4 bases, the J end by 0 bases, with 10 bases between. The CDR3 sequence is 14 residues long.

The gene calls are TRBV5-1 and TRBJ2-5; possibly TRBD2 for D (6 bases). The germline V and J ends were trimmed by 0 bases and 0 bases, with 18 bases remaining between them. CDR3 size: 18 residues. Germline-derived CDR1 and CDR2 are SGHRS and YFSETQ. This CDR3 reads CASSLALRNGGDQETQYF. The CDR3 nucleotides are TGCGCCAGCAGCTTGGCCCTCCGCAACGGAGGGGACCAAGAGACCCAGTACTTC.

The V and J genes are TRBV28 and TRBJ1-5, with TRBD1 matching over 8 bases. The CDR3 spans 17 residues. Germline CDR1 and CDR2: MDHEN and SYDVKM. The junction had 11 bases not matched to a gene; V was cut back by 3 bases and J by 4 bases. DNA of the CDR3: TGTGCCAGCAGTTTTGGACAGGGTAAGGTCTGGAATCAGCCCCAGCATTTT. Translating it yields CASSFGQGKVWNQPQHF.

This clone occurred once. The rearrangement links TRBV29-1 to TRBJ2-1, with a tentative D call TRBD2 (6 bases). V was cut by 0 bases and J by 4 bases, with 19 bases left in between. This CDR3 is 17 amino acids long. Germline lookup yields CDR1 SQVTM and CDR2 ANQGSEA. The CDR3 coding sequence is TGCAGCGTTGAAGAGGGGGGTGGGCCCATAAAGTACAATGAGCAGTTCTTC. Encoded protein: CSVEEGGGPIKYNEQFF.

The chain couples TRBV2 to TRBJ2-6; 9 nucleotides line up with TRBD1. Germline CDR1 is SNHLY and CDR2 is FYNNEI. The CDR3 length is 17 residues. V shed 4 bases, J shed 4 bases, and the junction held 8 bases outside the gene matches. Written as DNA, the CDR3 is TGTGCCAGCAGTGGGGGGACAGGGAGGAACGGGGCCAACGTCCTGACTTTC. Protein product: CASSGGTGRNGANVLTF.

The chain recombines TRBV2 with TRBJ2-1, with TRBD2 identical over 10 bases. With 5 bases clipped from V and 9 bases from J, the junction kept 16 bases outside the gene matches. Germline V lookup: CDR1 SNHLY, CDR2 FYNNEI. The CDR3 spans 17 residues. CDR3 sequence reads: CASSFLRLAGEFGEQFF. The CDR3 bases are TGTGCCAGCAGTTTCCTCCGCCTAGCGGGAGAGTTCGGTGAGCAGTTCTTC.

The genes are TRBV9 and TRBJ2-2; TRBD1 aligns across 10 bases. V shed 2 bases, J shed 7 bases, and the junction held 5 bases outside the gene matches. Per the germline V gene, CDR1 is SGDLS and CDR2 is YYNGEE. CDR3 length: 15 amino acids. CDR3 in amino acids: CASSVDRGPGGELFF. Written as DNA, the CDR3 is TGTGCCAGCAGCGTCGACAGGGGGCCGGGCGGGGAGCTGTTTTTT.

This rearrangement joins TRBV7-9 to TRBJ2-1; 11 nucleotides agree with TRBD2. The CDR3 runs to 16 residues. With 10 bases clipped from V and 10 bases from J, the junction kept 18 bases outside the gene matches. Germline V gives CDR1 SEHNR, CDR2 FQNEAQ (reference sequence). The CDR3 sequence is CATSCGTSGSSGEQFF. Written as DNA, the CDR3 is TGTGCCACCTCATGCGGCACTAGCGGGAGTTCAGGGGAGCAGTTCTTC.

This chain connects TRBV4-2 to TRBJ2-7, with TRBD1 identical over 8 bases. Germline values: CDR1 LGHNA, CDR2 YNFKEQ. The CDR3 runs to 15 residues. Trimming cost V 4 bases and J 3 bases; bases outside gene matches: 8. The CDR3 sequence is CASSRRGPIHYEQYF. CDR3 nucleotide sequence: TGTGCCAGCAGCCGCAGGGGGCCGATCCACTACGAGCAGTACTTC.

This sequence joins TRBV5-1 and TRBJ1-2; 8 bases align to TRBD1. The junction had 19 bases not matched to a gene; V was cut back by 5 bases and J by 4 bases. The CDR3 runs 18 residues. Germline V gene lookup returns CDR1 SGHRS and CDR2 YFSETQ. CDR3 DNA sequence: TGCGCCAGCAGTTACCTGACCATCGGACAGGGTTGGAGCTATGGCTACACCTTC. Translated: CASSYLTIGQGWSYGYTF.

The rearrangement joins TRBV30 to TRBJ2-5; D possibly corresponds to TRBD2 (5 bases). The end of the DNA fits TRBJ2-7 better, so the J call may be wrong. Germline V gene lookup returns CDR1 GTSNPN and CDR2 SVGIG (reference sequence). This CDR3 has 14 residues. The CDR3 sequence is CAWSCGRTSYEQYF. CDR3 DNA sequence: TGTGCCTGGAGTTGTGGGAGAACGTCCTACGAGCAGTACTTC.

The chain carries TRBV7-2 and TRBJ2-2, with 9 bases lining up with TRBD2. From germline, CDR1 is SGHTA and CDR2 FQGNSA. CDR3 size: 18 residues. Losses at the gene ends were 1 base for V and 0 bases for J; bases not matched to a gene: 6. The CDR3 here is CASSLVSSGEPNTGELFF. The CDR3 region has the DNA TGTGCCAGCAGCTTAGTATCTAGCGGGGAGCCGAACACCGGGGAGCTGTTTTTT.

The chain links TRBV18 to TRBJ2-1; TRBD1 agrees at 10 bases. This CDR3 is built from 14 residues. V lost 3 bases, J lost 7 bases, and 3 bases stayed unmatched. The germline V gene encodes CDR1 KGHSH and CDR2 LQKENI. DNA for the CDR3: TGTGCCAGCTCACCTCGACAGGGGGCAAATGAGCAGTTCTTC. Residues: CASSPRQGANEQFF.

The J gene is TRBJ2-7, the V gene TRBV6-4; D perhaps matches TRBD2 (5 bases). CDR1 and CDR2 from the germline V gene are MRHNA and SNTAGT. The CDR3 runs 15 residues. Trimming took off 0 bases at V and 2 bases at J, with 11 bases between the two ends. The DNA for the CDR3 is TGTGCCAGCAGTGACTCTCGGGAAACCCCCTACGAGCAGTACTTC. Translating it yields CASSDSRETPYEQYF.

The chain uses TRBV7-8 and TRBJ1-1; D unclear. Trimming stripped 0 bases from V and 6 bases from J, with 11 bases between. The germline V gene encodes CDR1 SGHVS and CDR2 FQNEAQ. The CDR3 is made up of 14 amino acids. The CDR3 region has the DNA TGTGCCAGCAGCTTAGCCCCCAGAGGCGCTGAAGCTTTCTTT. The encoded protein is CASSLAPRGAEAFF.

This chain uses TRBV10-3 with TRBJ2-7; 7 nucleotides line up with TRBD2. Unmatched junction bases numbered 11, after V lost 3 bases and J lost 6 bases. Germline CDR1 reads ENHRY; CDR2 reads SYGVKD. This CDR3 comprises 15 residues. The CDR3 DNA sequence: TGTGCCATCAGTGATGTGGCCCAAGCGGGAACCGAGCAGTACTTC. This codes for CAISDVAQAGTEQYF.

V usage is TRBV7-2 and J usage is TRBJ2-3; D uncertain. The V end was cut by 5 bases, the J end by 6 bases, with 15 bases between. CDR1 is SGHTA, CDR2 FQGNSA, per germline. The CDR3 covers 14 residues. The chain's CDR3 is CASSPTNTADTQYF. The CDR3 DNA sequence: TGTGCCAGCAGCCCTACTAACACGGCCGATACGCAGTATTTT.